Detailed here is one TCR beta chain. Its target is not known. The sample comes from a study of shared clonotypes between healthy human individuals. Study results and limitations: Estimated richness was generally greater in naive than memory subsets. Relative to their counterparts shared across all four donors, non-shared clonotypes exhibited diminished generation probabilities.

Naive-designated CD8 cells lacked CD45RO, were positively enriched for CCR7, and omitted terminally differentiated effector memory CD45RA+ cells. Recent vaccinations or acute infections were absent in the healthy HIV-negative adult donors. This CDR3 is built from 17 residues. The germline V gene has CDR1 SGHVS and CDR2 FQNEAQ. Trimming at V came to 0 bases and at J to 5 bases, leaving 11 bases not matched to a gene. Running of the assay took place at deep level. Libraries were prepared by immunoSEQ multiplex PCR; TCRdb keeps only in-frame clonotypes and omits some of them. The sample holds over 750,000 clones, 96% seen once.

What was sequenced was naive CD8+ T cells sorted from blood. The receptor was derived from a man aged 25-40 years in good health. The chain carries TRBV7-8 and TRBJ2-5; 8 nucleotides align to TRBD1. The CDR3 here is CASSLARRTGSSETQYF. The CDR3 region has the DNA TGTGCCAGCAGCTTAGCGCGAAGGACAGGGTCGTCCGAGACCCAGTACTTC.